The 12 T cell receptor beta chains below come from one sample, sequenced in a study of control samples from healthy donors and cancer patients. Assay: immunoSEQ multiplex PCR; the TCRdb copy retains only in-frame clones and omits some. This table holds approximately 180,000 clones, approximately 92% found once. The sample comprised blood. Every receptor here comes from a woman aged 40 to 50 in good health.

This chain joins TRBV6-6 and TRBJ1-1; D call uncertain. This CDR3 contains 13 residues. V was trimmed by 5 bases and J by 1 base, leaving 8 bases between them. CDR1 is MNHNY and CDR2 is SVGAGI in the germline V gene (reference sequence). The CDR3 region is CASSPPKNTEAFF. For the CDR3, the DNA is TGTGCCAGCAGTCCGCCCAAGAACACTGAAGCTTTCTTT.

This chain uses TRBV27 with TRBJ1-2; D is ambiguous. Germline values: CDR1 MNHEY, CDR2 SMNVEV (reference sequence). This CDR3 has 14 amino acids. Trimming left V 3 bases short and J 8 bases short, with 16 bases between. Written as DNA, the CDR3 is TGTGCCAGCAGTTTTCTAGGTGCAGACGGGGGCTACACCTTC. Its protein is CASSFLGADGGYTF.

The genes are TRBV5-1 and TRBJ2-3; maybe TRBD2 (6 bases). The CDR3 covers 14 residues. Germline CDR1 SGHRS, CDR2 YFSETQ. V lost 4 bases and J lost 2, with 11 bases in between. The DNA for the CDR3 is TGCGCCAGCAGCCCGGGGGTCTCCACAGATACGCAGTATTTT. Translating it yields CASSPGVSTDTQYF. Based on the CDR3 plus reference TRBV5-1 and TRBJ2-3, the full variable domain is KAGVTQTPRYLIKTRGQQVTLSCSPISGHRSVSWYQQTPGQGLQFLFEYFSETQRNKGNFPGRFSGRQFSNSRSEMNVSTLELGDSALYLCASSPGVSTDTQYFGPGTRLTVL.

The chain uses TRBV7-9 and TRBJ1-3; D ambiguous. Trimming removed 1 base from V and 6 bases from J, with 4 bases in between. The CDR3 has 12 residues. From germline, CDR1 is SEHNR and CDR2 FQNEAQ (reference sequence). CDR3 sequence: CASSLGVNTIYF. CDR3 DNA sequence: TGTGCCAGCAGCTTAGGAGTAAACACCATATATTTT.

The DNA of the CDR3 is TGTGCCAGCAGCATGGAGGTGACAGGGTTGGGTGGCTACACCTTC. The encoded protein is CASSMEVTGLGGYTF. The rearrangement uses TRBV5-4 and TRBJ1-2, with 7 bases matching TRBD1. Germline V gene lookup returns CDR1 SGHNT and CDR2 YYREEE (reference sequence). Losses at the gene ends were 4 bases for V and 7 bases for J; bases not matched to a gene: 13. CDR3 length: 15 residues.

The chain carries TRBV6-5 and TRBJ1-5, with 7 bases fitting TRBD1. The V segment lost 8 bases and the J segment 2 bases; nucleotides outside the gene matches: 9. Germline CDR1 and CDR2: MNHEY and SVGAGI. CDR3 length: 15 amino acids. CDR3 nucleotides: TGTGCCAGCTATCCGAACAGGGGTGGCAATCAGCCCCAGCATTTT. Encoded protein: CASYPNRGGNQPQHF.

The chain has TRBV5-5 and TRBJ2-2, with TRBD1 matching 10 bases. V lost 4 bases, J lost 4 bases, and 7 bases stayed unmatched. Germline V gene lookup returns CDR1 SGHKS and CDR2 YYEKEE (reference sequence). The CDR3 runs 16 residues. The DNA for the CDR3 is TGTGCCAGCAGCATAGCGACAGGGGGCCCCACCGGGGAGCTGTTTTTT. Translated: CASSIATGGPTGELFF.

V and J are TRBV7-9 and TRBJ2-7, with D maybe TRBD1 (6 bases). Germline V gene lookup returns CDR1 SEHNR and CDR2 FQNEAQ (reference sequence). The V and J ends lost 5 bases and 1 base respectively, with 18 bases between them. This CDR3 has 16 residues. The CDR3 is CASSTVQGIVSYEQYF. CDR3 coding DNA: TGTGCCAGCAGCACCGTCCAGGGGATTGTATCCTACGAGCAGTACTTC.

This clone showed up just a few times. The chain joins TRBV27 to TRBJ1-1, with TRBD1 as a possible D gene (5 bases). With 7 bases removed from V and 3 bases from J, the gap between germline ends came to 12 bases. The germline V gene has CDR1 MNHEY and CDR2 SMNVEV (reference sequence). The CDR3 is made up of 13 amino acids. CDR3 DNA sequence: TGTGCCAGCACCCCGAGGGGTGACACTGAAGCTTTCTTT. The encoded protein is CASTPRGDTEAFF.

CDR3 region: CASRGDRSYGYTF. In nucleotides, the CDR3 is TGTGCCAGCAGGGGGGACAGGAGTTATGGCTACACCTTC. The J gene is TRBJ1-2, the V gene TRBV6-5; 8 nucleotides agree with TRBD1. The CDR3 covers 13 residues. Germline assignment: CDR1 MNHEY and CDR2 SVGAGI. The V segment lost 6 bases and the J segment 5 bases; nucleotides outside the gene matches: 5.

This clone was seen a few times. The chain couples TRBV5-4 to TRBJ1-2; D is undetermined. V was clipped by 7 bases and J by 0 bases, with 22 bases between them. CDR1 SGHNT and CDR2 YYREEE come from the germline V gene (reference sequence). The CDR3 loop spans 17 amino acids. DNA for the CDR3: TGTGCCAGCGGCCCTGAGACACCTTCTTCCACTAACTATGGCTACACCTTC. As protein: CASGPETPSSTNYGYTF.

CDR3 protein: CASRREVGTEAFF. CDR3 in DNA: TGCGCCAGCAGAAGGGAAGTCGGCACTGAAGCTTTCTTT. The chain joins TRBV5-1 to TRBJ1-1; unclear D gene. This CDR3 has 13 residues. Germline assignment: CDR1 SGHRS and CDR2 YFSETQ. V was shortened by 5 bases and J by 4 bases, with 12 bases between the two germline ends.